Shown below are 28 T cell receptor beta chains from a single sample sequenced in a study of early T cells in non-severe SARS-CoV-2 infection. TCRdb analysed the 5' RACE reads with MiXCR anew, one entry per CDR3 protein. Of about 22,000 distinct CDR3 sequences listed, around 4.2% were seen once; the top ten hold under 10%. Input material: whole blood. The receptor set was obtained from an adult who was a healthcare worker with PCR-confirmed SARS-CoV-2 infection or an uninfected control (not recorded which).

In this sample, this clonotype turned up many times. This sequence joins TRBV3-1 and TRBJ1-2; D is uncertain. Between the trimmed V and J ends, which lost 0 bases and 4 bases, there was a span of 6 bases. The CDR3 loop spans 13 amino acids. Germline assignment: CDR1 LGHDT and CDR2 YNNKEL (reference sequence). CDR3 nucleotides: TGTGCCAGCAGCCAAGACGGTCCCTATGGCTACACCTTC. Translation gives CASSQDGPYGYTF. The full variable domain, with the rest looked up from reference TRBV3-1 and TRBJ1-2, is DTAVSQTPKYLVTQMGNDKSIKCEQNLGHDTMYWYKQDSKKFLKIMFSYNNKELIINETVPNRFSPKSPDKAHLNLHINSLELGDSAVYFCASSQDGPYGYTFGSGTRLTVV.

This clonotype was picked up a small number of times. V is TRBV9 and J is TRBJ2-1; D is unresolved. V lost 0 bases, J lost 4 bases, and 5 bases lay in between. The V gene's germline CDR1 is SGDLS and CDR2 YYNGEE. There are 13 residues in the CDR3. CDR3 DNA: TGTGCCAGCAGCGTAGACTTGTACAATGAGCAGTTCTTC. Protein product: CASSVDLYNEQFF.

This clonotype has a count of ten or more. V gene TRBV20-1 combines with J gene TRBJ1-5; D gene unclear. Trimming removed 1 base from V and 9 bases from J, with 13 bases in between. Germline lookup yields CDR1 DFQATT and CDR2 SNEGSKA (reference sequence). This CDR3 spans 13 amino acids. CDR3 amino acids: CSARAFNYGPQHF. CDR3 coding DNA: TGCAGTGCTAGAGCCTTTAATTATGGGCCCCAGCATTTT.

This clonotype occurred a few times. The chain joins TRBV18 to TRBJ2-5; D not certain. Germline V lookup: CDR1 KGHSH, CDR2 LQKENI. V dropped 4 bases and J dropped 2 bases, with 14 bases sitting between them. The CDR3 spans 15 residues. The DNA of the CDR3 is TGTGCCAGCTCACGAAATGTGGGGTCGCAAGAGACCCAGTACTTC. This gives the protein CASSRNVGSQETQYF. Together with reference TRBV18 and TRBJ2-5, the CDR3 gives the full variable domain: NAGVMQNPRHLVRRRGQEARLRCSPMKGHSHVYWYRQLPEEGLKFMVYLQKENIIDESGMPKERFSAEFPKEGPSILRIQQVVRGDSAAYFCASSRNVGSQETQYFGPGTRLLVL.

This clonotype was seen repeatedly, ten times or more. One end of the junction fails to match germline, which may point to a read error. V gene TRBV7-7 combines with J gene TRBJ2-1; 8 nucleotides match TRBD2. This CDR3 is built from 15 residues. Germline V gene data show CDR1 as SSHAT and CDR2 as FNYEAQ (reference sequence). The CDR3 protein is CASSLGLVVTDEQFF. The DNA of the CDR3 is TGTGCTAGCAGCTTGGGACTAGTTGTGACGGATGAGCAGTTCTTC. Complete variable domain (other parts from reference TRBV7-7 and TRBJ2-1): GAGVSQSPRYKVTKRGQDVTLRCDPISSHATLYWYQQALGQGPEFLTYFNYEAQPDKSGLPSDRFSAERPEGSISTLTIQRTEQRDSAMYRCASSLGLVVTDEQFFGPGTRLTVL.

This clonotype has only a few counts. The chain uses TRBV10-3 and TRBJ2-3, with TRBD2 as a possible D gene (6 bases). CDR3 size: 13 residues. Germline V lookup: CDR1 ENHRY, CDR2 SYGVKD. With 10 bases removed from V and 2 bases from J, the gap between germline ends came to 13 bases. The DNA of the CDR3 is TGTGCCACCACCCCGGGGGACACAGATACGCAGTATTTT. Protein sequence: CATTPGDTDTQYF.

At least ten counts were recorded for this clonotype. DNA of the CDR3: TGTGCCAGCAGTCCAGCGGGAGAAGTCTACAATGAGCAGTTCTTC. This sequence encodes CASSPAGEVYNEQFF. The gene calls are TRBV6-6 and TRBJ2-1; TRBD2 matches 8 bases. The CDR3 totals 15 residues. V dropped 5 bases and J dropped 3; count of bases not matched to a gene: 6. Germline V CDR1 and CDR2: MNHNY, SVGAGI (reference sequence).

This clonotype was counted ten times or more. This sequence joins TRBV12-3 or TRBV12-4 and TRBJ1-5, with D uncertain. This CDR3 has 15 residues. V was cut by 3 bases and J by 3 bases, with 12 bases left in between. CDR3 in amino acids: CASSFNVHDNQPQHF. The DNA for the CDR3 is TGTGCCAGCAGTTTTAATGTGCATGACAATCAGCCCCAGCATTTT.

The V and J genes are TRBV18 and TRBJ2-2; TRBD1 aligns across 7 bases. With V trimmed by 3 bases and J by 0 bases, 4 bases remained unmatched. The CDR3 loop spans 16 amino acids. Germline loops: CDR1 KGHSH, CDR2 LQKENI. The CDR3 spells CASSPTGQANTGELFF. Written as DNA, the CDR3 is TGTGCCAGCTCACCCACAGGACAGGCGAACACCGGGGAGCTGTTTTTT.

This clonotype was detected many times. The V and J genes are TRBV7-6 and TRBJ2-5, with D possibly being TRBD1 (5 bases). Germline values: CDR1 SGHVS, CDR2 FNYEAQ. The CDR3 contains 14 residues. V lost 1 base and J lost 7, with 13 bases in between. CDR3 protein: CASSLVLGRGTQYF. The CDR3 nucleotides are TGTGCCAGCAGCTTAGTGCTGGGTAGGGGGACCCAGTACTTC.

This clonotype was counted many times. The J gene is TRBJ2-2, the V gene TRBV4-2; no definite D call. Trimming removed 3 bases from V and 5 bases from J, with 7 bases in between. The CDR3 contains 13 residues. The germline V gene encodes CDR1 LGHNA and CDR2 YNFKEQ. The CDR3 DNA is TGTGCCAGCAGCCAGGCAGAGACCGGGGAGCTGTTTTTT. This sequence encodes CASSQAETGELFF.

The CDR3 DNA sequence: TGTGCCAGCGCTCCGGGAGCCTCCGGAGGAGAGACCCAGTACTTC. Protein product: CASAPGASGGETQYF. This chain connects TRBV28 to TRBJ2-5; tentative D call: TRBD2 (6 bases). The ends were cut back, 8 bases at V and 4 bases at J, with 20 bases in the middle. Germline-derived CDR1 and CDR2 are MDHEN and SYDVKM. The CDR3 has 15 amino acids.

This clonotype was seen many times. The J gene is TRBJ2-7, the V gene TRBV5-5, with a tentative D call TRBD2 (5 bases). The CDR3 sequence is 17 residues long. Between the trimmed V and J ends, which lost 5 bases and 2 bases, there was a span of 23 bases. Germline CDR1 SGHKS, CDR2 YYEKEE (reference sequence). CDR3 sequence reads: CASRSRASGEKTYEQYF. For the CDR3, the DNA is TGTGCCAGCAGATCGAGAGCCAGCGGCGAGAAAACCTACGAGCAGTACTTC.

The sample holds many counts of this clonotype. The rearrangement joins TRBV4-3 to TRBJ2-7; 7 bases are shared with TRBD1. CDR3 length equals 13 residues. V trimming: 4 bases; J trimming: 7 bases; junction bases outside the gene matches: 7. The germline CDR1 and CDR2 sequences are LGHNA and YSLEER. In nucleotides, the CDR3 is TGCGCCAGCAGCCTCATATCAGGGGGTGAGCAGTACTTC. Translation: CASSLISGGEQYF.

This clonotype was observed many times. The chain links TRBV9 to TRBJ2-2; 7 nucleotides match TRBD1. Germline values: CDR1 SGDLS, CDR2 YYNGEE. V dropped 2 bases and J dropped 1; count of bases not matched to a gene: 8. The CDR3 sequence is 17 residues long. The CDR3 reads CASSVRGGGENTGELFF. The CDR3 coding sequence is TGTGCCAGCAGCGTCAGAGGGGGCGGCGAGAACACCGGGGAGCTGTTTTTT.

The chain joins TRBV7-6 to TRBJ2-7; D tentatively fits TRBD1 or TRBD2 (5 bases each). V lost 1 base and J 1 base, leaving 8 bases between the germline ends. The CDR3 extends over 14 amino acids. Germline CDR1 reads SGHVS; CDR2 reads FNYEAQ. In nucleotides, the CDR3 is TGTGCCAGCAGCTTAGGCAGGGAGTCCTACGAGCAGTACTTC. Translation: CASSLGRESYEQYF.

This clonotype was picked up many times. J is TRBJ1-6 and V is TRBV3-1; D is undetermined. The germline V and J ends were trimmed by 4 bases and 13 bases, with 14 bases remaining between them. This CDR3 comprises 13 residues. Germline CDR1 is LGHDT and CDR2 is YNNKEL (reference sequence). The CDR3 DNA is TGTGCCAGCAGCCTACTCGACCCCGGGCCCCTCCACTTT. Its protein product is CASSLLDPGPLHF.

This clonotype was seen repeatedly, ten times or more. This chain connects TRBV4-3 to TRBJ2-1, with 7 bases identical to TRBD1. The V gene end was trimmed by 2 bases and the J gene end by 6 bases; junction bases not matched to a gene: 4. CDR1 is LGHNA, CDR2 YSLEER, per germline. The CDR3 length is 14 residues. The DNA for the CDR3 is TGCGCCAGCAGCCAATTGGGGACAGTCAATGAGCAGTTCTTC. Translated: CASSQLGTVNEQFF.

This clonotype has at least ten counts. The chain uses TRBV30 and TRBJ2-7, with 11 bases lining up with TRBD1. V dropped 4 bases and J dropped 3; count of bases not matched to a gene: 2. Germline assignment: CDR1 GTSNPN and CDR2 SVGIG (reference sequence). The CDR3 runs to 13 residues. Written as DNA, the CDR3 is TGTGCCTGGACAGGGACAGGGGGCTACGAGCAGTACTTC. Its protein product is CAWTGTGGYEQYF.

In its sample, this clonotype was seen a few times. V is TRBV28 and J is TRBJ1-5; D not certain. Germline assignment: CDR1 MDHEN and CDR2 SYDVKM. V shed 3 bases and J shed 0 bases, with 3 bases lying between them. The CDR3 loop spans 13 amino acids. The CDR3 loop is CASSFHSNQPQHF. The CDR3 nucleotides read TGTGCCAGCAGTTTCCATAGCAATCAGCCCCAGCATTTT.

This chain connects TRBV6-6 to TRBJ2-7; D possibly matches TRBD1 or TRBD2 (5 bases each). Germline-derived CDR1 and CDR2 are MNHNY and SVGAGI (reference sequence). The CDR3 runs to 14 residues. The V end was cut by 7 bases, the J end by 3 bases, with 16 bases between. Here the CDR3 reads CASTRDGLLYEQYF. The CDR3 DNA reads as TGTGCCAGCACCCGGGACGGATTACTCTACGAGCAGTACTTC.

This clonotype was counted ten times or more. The rearrangement uses TRBV18 and TRBJ2-3; 7 nucleotides align to TRBD1. J was trimmed by 0 bases and V by 0 bases; bases with no gene match: 0. Germline values: CDR1 KGHSH, CDR2 LQKENI. This CDR3 has 15 amino acids. CDR3 DNA sequence: TGTGCCAGCTCACCACCGGGACAGAGCACAGATACGCAGTATTTT. Translated, it gives CASSPPGQSTDTQYF.

This clonotype has more than one count but fewer than ten. The chain uses TRBV6-2 or TRBV6-3 and TRBJ1-1; 7 bases fit TRBD1. J gave up 3 bases and V 4 bases, and 8 bases lay outside the gene matches. CDR1 and CDR2 (germline): MNHEY, SVGEGT. The CDR3 runs 15 residues. The CDR3 sequence is CASSSFRGQDTEAFF. CDR3 DNA sequence: TGTGCCAGCAGTTCGTTTAGGGGGCAGGACACTGAAGCTTTCTTT.

This clonotype was seen more than once but under ten times. This chain links TRBV4-2 with TRBJ1-2, with TRBD1 identical over 8 bases. Germline V lookup: CDR1 LGHNA, CDR2 YNFKEQ. The ends lost 0 bases at V and 11 bases at J; junction bases unmatched: 5. This CDR3 has 13 residues. DNA for the CDR3: TGTGCCAGCAGCCAAGATCGGGACAGGTATTACACCTTC. It specifies CASSQDRDRYYTF.

The table lists this clonotype with many counts. V usage is TRBV29-1 and J usage is TRBJ2-7; perhaps TRBD2 as D (6 bases). From germline, CDR1 is SQVTM and CDR2 ANQGSEA. Trimming pared 4 bases from V and 0 bases from J, leaving 13 bases between. The CDR3 is made up of 14 amino acids. The CDR3, as DNA: TGCAGCGTTGGCCGGGCGGGGCGCTCCTACGAGCAGTACTTC. Translated, it gives CSVGRAGRSYEQYF.

In this sample, this clonotype turned up a few times. V is TRBV7-9 and J is TRBJ2-3, with a weak D call TRBD2 (6 bases). Trimming shortened V by 5 bases and J by 1 base, and 16 bases separated the two germline ends. Germline V gives CDR1 SEHNR, CDR2 FQNEAQ (reference sequence). There are 16 residues in the CDR3. CDR3 nucleotides: TGTGCCAGCAGCGCGGGGTGGTCGGAAGGCACAGATACGCAGTATTTT. As protein: CASSAGWSEGTDTQYF.

The V and J genes are TRBV7-8 and TRBJ1-1; TRBD1 matches at 8 bases. V shed 7 bases, J shed 2 bases, and the junction held 6 bases outside the gene matches. This CDR3 region has 14 residues. Germline V CDR1 and CDR2: SGHVS, FQNEAQ. CDR3 in DNA: TGTGCCAGCACCTGGACAGGGCGCAACACTGAAGCTTTCTTT. Its protein is CASTWTGRNTEAFF.

This clonotype came up many times. The V call is TRBV4-2, the J call TRBJ1-1; tentatively, D is TRBD1 (5 bases). CDR1 LGHNA and CDR2 YNFKEQ come from the germline V gene. CDR3 length: 15 amino acids. Trimming stripped 0 bases from V and 4 bases from J, with 12 bases between. This CDR3 is CASSQEPKGFTEAFF. For the CDR3, the DNA is TGTGCCAGCAGCCAAGAACCAAAGGGGTTCACTGAAGCTTTCTTT.